The 15 T cell receptor beta chains below all came from one sample that was sequenced in a study of cytomegalovirus exposure and HLA in healthy donors. The PCR contained 60 Vbeta and 13 Jbeta primers. Clones were sequenced by immunoSEQ multiplex PCR, and TCRdb holds only the in-frame ones, with some missing. The sample carries 200,000 or so clones, 75% to 85% recorded once. What was sequenced was PBMCs. The source of these receptors is a woman aged 18 to 35 in good health and CMV-seropositive.

The chain is built from TRBV4-2 and TRBJ1-5; no firm D call. The germline CDR1 and CDR2 sequences are LGHNA and YNFKEQ. This CDR3 has 15 residues. V was shortened by 0 bases and J by 5 bases, with 11 bases between the two germline ends. The CDR3 coding sequence is TGTGCCAGCAGCCAAGATTGGAGAACGGATCAGCCCCAGCATTTT. Translated: CASSQDWRTDQPQHF.

V usage is TRBV6-4 and J usage is TRBJ1-1, with D unresolved. Trimming pared 6 bases from V and 6 bases from J, leaving 20 bases between. Germline V gene sequence: CDR1 MRHNA, CDR2 SNTAGT. The CDR3 is 15 amino acids. This chain's CDR3 is CASSVKRVGKAEAFF. The CDR3 nucleotides read TGTGCCAGCAGCGTAAAACGAGTCGGGAAGGCTGAAGCTTTCTTT.

The V gene is TRBV2, the J gene TRBJ2-3, with D tentatively TRBD2 (6 bases). The CDR3 extends over 13 amino acids. V lost 10 bases and J 2 bases, leaving 13 bases between the germline ends. The germline CDR1 and CDR2 sequences are SNHLY and FYNNEI. For the CDR3, the DNA is TGTGCCACCACTCGGGAGTCCACAGATACGCAGTATTTT. Translating gives CATTRESTDTQYF.

The V and J genes are TRBV5-8 and TRBJ2-3; no clear D. Looked up from germline, CDR1 is SGHTS and CDR2 is YDEGEE. The CDR3 sequence is 15 residues long. V was trimmed by 1 base and J by 3 bases, leaving 12 bases between them. The CDR3 reads CASSLYSGGTDTQYF. The CDR3 coding sequence is TGTGCCAGCAGCTTGTACTCGGGTGGTACAGATACGCAGTATTTT.

This chain links TRBV4-2 with TRBJ2-5, with 9 bases fitting TRBD2. This CDR3 has 18 amino acids. Per germline, CDR1 LGHNA and CDR2 YNFKEQ. Trimming removed 0 bases from V and 4 bases from J; junction bases left unmatched: 12. The CDR3, as DNA: TGTGCCAGCAGCCAAGATCCTGCGGGGGGGCGGGGTAGAGAGACCCAGTACTTC. Translating gives CASSQDPAGGRGRETQYF.

This chain uses TRBV2 with TRBJ2-7; tentative D call: TRBD1 (6 bases). V dropped 8 bases and J dropped 3 bases, with 11 bases sitting between them. Looked up from germline, CDR1 is SNHLY and CDR2 is FYNNEI. The CDR3 has 12 residues. DNA of the CDR3: TGTGCCAGCGGGTGGACAGTCTACGAGCAGTACTTC. Translating it yields CASGWTVYEQYF.

The chain links TRBV2 to TRBJ2-6, with 7 bases identical to TRBD1. V gave up 7 bases and J gave up 0 bases; unmatched junction bases: 9. The CDR3 has 17 residues. Looked up from germline, CDR1 is SNHLY and CDR2 is FYNNEI. The CDR3 is CASTGTAASSGANVLTF. CDR3 sequence (DNA): TGTGCCAGCACCGGGACAGCCGCTAGCTCTGGGGCCAACGTCCTGACTTTC.

The chain links TRBV11-2 to TRBJ1-6, with D perhaps TRBD1 (5 bases). Trimming removed 5 bases from V and 9 bases from J, with 14 bases in between. The CDR3 loop spans 14 amino acids. In germline, CDR1 is SGHAT, CDR2 FQNNGV. CDR3 residues: CASSPGGAGSPLHF. As DNA, the CDR3 is TGTGCCAGCAGCCCGGGGGGTGCAGGTTCACCCCTCCACTTT.

This chain links TRBV9 with TRBJ2-1, with D perhaps matching TRBD2 (5 bases). This CDR3 contains 15 residues. CDR1 is SGDLS and CDR2 is YYNGEE in the germline V gene. V lost 0 bases and J 6 bases, leaving 13 bases between the germline ends. The CDR3 loop is CASSVDSNRGNEQFF. In DNA form, the CDR3 reads TGTGCCAGCAGCGTAGATTCGAATCGGGGCAATGAGCAGTTCTTC.

V and J are TRBV11-3 and TRBJ2-1; TRBD2 aligns across 9 bases. This CDR3 is built from 15 residues. CDR1 is SGHNT, CDR2 YENEEA, per germline. The V and J ends lost 3 bases and 8 bases, in that order; junction bases with no gene match: 8. CDR3 sequence reads: CASSFLRGGLDEQFF. CDR3 DNA: TGTGCCAGCAGCTTTTTGCGGGGGGGCTTGGATGAGCAGTTCTTC.

The chain has TRBV7-3 and TRBJ1-2, with 9 bases aligning to TRBD1. The V gene end was trimmed by 5 bases and the J gene end by 8 bases; junction bases not matched to a gene: 15. Germline CDR1 and CDR2: SGHTA and FQGTGA. The CDR3 contains 16 residues. CDR3 sequence (DNA): TGTGCCAGCAGCCCCGGGCCGGGACAGGGCGCGTGGGGCTACACCTTC. Amino acid sequence: CASSPGPGQGAWGYTF.

The chain has TRBV19 and TRBJ2-3; 10 bases match TRBD1. Germline lookup yields CDR1 LNHDA and CDR2 SQIVND (reference sequence). This CDR3 contains 16 residues. V dropped 3 bases and J dropped 2; count of bases not matched to a gene: 5. The CDR3 protein is CASSIDRGRITDTQYF. For the CDR3, the DNA is TGTGCCAGTAGTATTGACAGGGGGCGGATCACAGATACGCAGTATTTT.

This chain joins TRBV2 and TRBJ1-5; D is uncertain. The CDR3 spans 13 residues. The V and J ends lost 4 bases and 2 bases respectively, with 6 bases between them. Looked up from germline, CDR1 is SNHLY and CDR2 is FYNNEI. CDR3 DNA: TGTGCCAGCAGTGCTTCAGGCAATCAGCCCCAGCATTTT. It yields the protein CASSASGNQPQHF.

The chain links TRBV6-5 to TRBJ1-2; D is unresolved. V lost 6 bases, J lost 4 bases, and 12 bases lay in between. Looked up from germline, CDR1 is MNHEY and CDR2 is SVGAGI. CDR3 size: 13 residues. The CDR3 sequence is CASSPEGGYGYTF. CDR3 nucleotide sequence: TGTGCCAGCAGCCCCGAAGGAGGCTATGGCTACACCTTC.

This chain links TRBV11-2 with TRBJ2-1, with 11 bases fitting TRBD1. The germline CDR1 and CDR2 sequences are SGHAT and FQNNGV. This CDR3 contains 15 residues. Trimming removed 4 bases from V and 6 bases from J; junction bases left unmatched: 5. CDR3 DNA sequence: TGTGCCAGCAGCTCTCGGACAGGGGGCCTCAATGAGCAGTTCTTC. Amino acid sequence: CASSSRTGGLNEQFF.